This T cell receptor beta chain is drawn from a study of identical twins. Regarding the study as a whole: Alpha sequences out of frame and shared by twins had excess low generation probability. The study drew conclusions from cross-sectional statistical analysis, not from following the same donors. Cord blood beta clonotypes present at high abundance carried fewer insertions; no such pattern appeared in memory repertoires.

In TCRdb, the 5' RACE reads were re-called with MiXCR into one record per CDR3 protein. The table records fewer than 800,000 distinct CDR3 sequences, 7.1% of them present only once. This clonotype appeared a few times. The antigen is not known. The ends were cut back, 5 bases at V and 1 base at J, with 18 bases in the middle. Germline-derived CDR1 and CDR2 are MNHEY and SVGEGT. The CDR3 loop spans 16 amino acids. These data were also filed under a second study, of yellow fever vaccine responses in identical twins.

This receptor was obtained from a woman in her late teens or twenties in good health. The chain uses TRBV6-2 or TRBV6-3 and TRBJ2-7; D is possibly TRBD1 or TRBD2 (5 bases each). The specimen sequenced was PBMCs. CDR3 nucleotide sequence: TGTGCCAGCAGTGACAGAACCCGTGGAGGTTCCTACGAGCAGTACGTC. Translation: CASSDRTRGGSYEQYV.